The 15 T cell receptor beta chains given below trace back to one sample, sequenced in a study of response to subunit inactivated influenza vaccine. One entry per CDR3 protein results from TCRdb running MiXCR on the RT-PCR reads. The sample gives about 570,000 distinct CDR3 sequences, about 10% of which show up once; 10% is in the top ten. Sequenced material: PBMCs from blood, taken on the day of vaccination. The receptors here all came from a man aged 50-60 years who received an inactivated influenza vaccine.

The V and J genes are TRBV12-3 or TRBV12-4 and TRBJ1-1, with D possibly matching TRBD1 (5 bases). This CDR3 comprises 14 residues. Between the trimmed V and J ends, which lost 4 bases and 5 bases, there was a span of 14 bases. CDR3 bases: TGTGCCAGCAGTTCCTGGGACGGTGGGACTGAAGCTTTCTTT. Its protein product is CASSSWDGGTEAFF.

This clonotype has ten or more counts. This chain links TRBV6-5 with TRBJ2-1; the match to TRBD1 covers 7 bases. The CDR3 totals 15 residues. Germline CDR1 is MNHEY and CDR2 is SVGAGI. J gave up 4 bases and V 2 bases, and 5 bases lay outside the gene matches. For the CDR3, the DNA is TGTGCCAGCAGTTACGGCAGGGGGAGTTACAATGAGCAGTTCTTC. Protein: CASSYGRGSYNEQFF.

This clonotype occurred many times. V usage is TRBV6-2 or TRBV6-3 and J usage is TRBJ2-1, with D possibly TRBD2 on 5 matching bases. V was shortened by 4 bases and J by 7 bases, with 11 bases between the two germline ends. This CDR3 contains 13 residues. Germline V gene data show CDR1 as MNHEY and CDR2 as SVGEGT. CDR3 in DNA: TGTGCCAGCAGTTTCCAGCGGACTAATGAGCAGTTCTTC. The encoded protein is CASSFQRTNEQFF.

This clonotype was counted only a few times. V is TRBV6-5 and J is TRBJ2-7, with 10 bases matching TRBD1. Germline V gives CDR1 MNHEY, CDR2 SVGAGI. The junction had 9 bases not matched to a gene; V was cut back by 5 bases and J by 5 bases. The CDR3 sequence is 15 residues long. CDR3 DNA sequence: TGTGCCAGCAGTCAACTCGGGACAGGGGTCCACGAGCAGTACTTC. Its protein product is CASSQLGTGVHEQYF.

The CDR3 region is CASSPPSRVQETQYF. Here the CDR3 DNA reads TGTGCCAGCTCACCACCGAGCAGGGTCCAAGAGACCCAGTACTTC. The V call is TRBV18, the J call TRBJ2-5; D may be TRBD1 (5 bases). The CDR3 sequence is 15 residues long. CDR1 and CDR2 from the germline V gene are KGHSH and LQKENI. Trimming removed 0 bases at V and 1 base at J, with 9 bases between.

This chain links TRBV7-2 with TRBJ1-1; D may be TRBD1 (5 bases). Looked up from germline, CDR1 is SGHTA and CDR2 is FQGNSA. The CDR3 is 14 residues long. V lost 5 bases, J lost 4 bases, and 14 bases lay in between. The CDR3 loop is CASSPGRRGTEAFF. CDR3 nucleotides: TGTGCCAGCAGCCCGGGACGGCGGGGCACTGAAGCTTTCTTT.

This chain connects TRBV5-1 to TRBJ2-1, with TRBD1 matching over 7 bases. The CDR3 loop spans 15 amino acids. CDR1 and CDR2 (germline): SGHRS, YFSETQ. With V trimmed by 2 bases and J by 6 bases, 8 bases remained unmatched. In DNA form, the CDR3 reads TGCGCCAGCAGCTTCAGACAGGGACCCTCCAATGAGCAGTTCTTC. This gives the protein CASSFRQGPSNEQFF.

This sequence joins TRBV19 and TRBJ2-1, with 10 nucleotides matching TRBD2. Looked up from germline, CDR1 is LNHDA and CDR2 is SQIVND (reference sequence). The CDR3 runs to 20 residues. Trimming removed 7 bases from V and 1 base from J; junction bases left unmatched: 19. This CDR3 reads CASTSPRVAGGQGSYNEQFF. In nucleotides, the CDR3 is TGTGCCAGTACTTCCCCCCGGGTAGCGGGAGGCCAGGGGTCCTACAATGAGCAGTTCTTC.

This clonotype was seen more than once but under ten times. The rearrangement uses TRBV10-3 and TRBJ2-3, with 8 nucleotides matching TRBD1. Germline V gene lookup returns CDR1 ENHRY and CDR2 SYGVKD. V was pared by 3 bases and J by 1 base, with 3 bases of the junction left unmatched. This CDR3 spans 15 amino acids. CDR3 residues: CAISDLDRGTDTQYF. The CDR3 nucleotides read TGTGCCATCAGTGACTTGGACAGGGGCACAGATACGCAGTATTTT.

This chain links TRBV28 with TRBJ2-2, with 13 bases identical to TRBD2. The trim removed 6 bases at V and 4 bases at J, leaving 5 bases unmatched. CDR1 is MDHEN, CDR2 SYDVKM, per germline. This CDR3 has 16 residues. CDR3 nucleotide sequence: TGTGCCAGCAGGACTAGCGGGAGGCAGAGCACCGGGGAGCTGTTTTTT. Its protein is CASRTSGRQSTGELFF. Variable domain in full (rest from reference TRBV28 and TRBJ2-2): DVKVTQSSRYLVKRTGEKVFLECVQDMDHENMFWYRQDPGLGLRLIYFSYDVKMKEKGDIPEGYSVSREKKERFSLILESASTNQTSMYLCASRTSGRQSTGELFFGEGSRLTVL.

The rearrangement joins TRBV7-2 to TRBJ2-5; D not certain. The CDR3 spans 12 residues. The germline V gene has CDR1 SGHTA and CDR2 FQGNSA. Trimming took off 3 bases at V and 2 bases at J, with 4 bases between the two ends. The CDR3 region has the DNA TGTGCCAGCAGCTTTCAGCAAGAGACCCAGTACTTC. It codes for CASSFQQETQYF.

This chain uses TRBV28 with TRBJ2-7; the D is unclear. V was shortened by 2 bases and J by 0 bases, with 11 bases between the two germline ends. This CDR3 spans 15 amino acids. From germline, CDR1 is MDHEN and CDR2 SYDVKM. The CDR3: CASSLISGVSYEQYF. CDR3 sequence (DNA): TGTGCCAGCAGTTTAATATCTGGGGTCTCCTACGAGCAGTACTTC.

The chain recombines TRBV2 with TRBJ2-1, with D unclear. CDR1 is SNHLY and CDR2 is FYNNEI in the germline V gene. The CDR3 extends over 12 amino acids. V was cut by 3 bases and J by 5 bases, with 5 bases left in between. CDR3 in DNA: TGTGCCAGCAGTGACGCCAACAATGAGCAGTTCTTC. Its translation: CASSDANNEQFF.

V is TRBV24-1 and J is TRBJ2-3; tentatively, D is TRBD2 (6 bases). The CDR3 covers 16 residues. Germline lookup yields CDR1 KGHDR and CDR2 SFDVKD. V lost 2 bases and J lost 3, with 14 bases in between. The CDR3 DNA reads TGTGCCACCAGTGATTGGACACGGGGGACGACAGATACGCAGTATTTT. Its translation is CATSDWTRGTTDTQYF.

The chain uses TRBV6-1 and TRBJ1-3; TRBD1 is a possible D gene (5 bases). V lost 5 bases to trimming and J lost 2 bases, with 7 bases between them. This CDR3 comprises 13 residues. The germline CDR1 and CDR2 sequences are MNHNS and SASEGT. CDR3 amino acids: CASSRTTGNTIYF. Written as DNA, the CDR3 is TGTGCCAGCAGTCGGACAACTGGAAACACCATATATTTT.